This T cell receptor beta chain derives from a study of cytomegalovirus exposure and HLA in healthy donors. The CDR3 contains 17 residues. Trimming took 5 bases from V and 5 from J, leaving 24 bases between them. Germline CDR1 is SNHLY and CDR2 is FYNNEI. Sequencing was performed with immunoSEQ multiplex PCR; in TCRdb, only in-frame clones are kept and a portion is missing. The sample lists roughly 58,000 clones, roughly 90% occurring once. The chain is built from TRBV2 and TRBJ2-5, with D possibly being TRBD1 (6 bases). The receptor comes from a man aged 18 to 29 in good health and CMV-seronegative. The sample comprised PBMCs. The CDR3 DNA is TGTGCCAGCAGTAAGCGCGCCCTACAGGGTTTCGGGGAGACCCAGTACTTC. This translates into CASSKRALQGFGETQYF.